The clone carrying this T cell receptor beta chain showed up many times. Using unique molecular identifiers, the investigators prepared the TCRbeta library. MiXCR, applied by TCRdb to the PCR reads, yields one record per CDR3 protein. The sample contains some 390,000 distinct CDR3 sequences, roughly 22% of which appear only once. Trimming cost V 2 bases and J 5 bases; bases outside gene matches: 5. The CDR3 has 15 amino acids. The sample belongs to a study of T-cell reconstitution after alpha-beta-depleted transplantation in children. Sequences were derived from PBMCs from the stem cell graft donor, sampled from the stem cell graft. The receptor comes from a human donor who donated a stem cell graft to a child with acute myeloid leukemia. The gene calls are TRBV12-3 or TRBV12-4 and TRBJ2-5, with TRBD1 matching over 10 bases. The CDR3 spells CASSLKDRGSETQYF. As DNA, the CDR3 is TGTGCCAGCAGTTTAAAGGACAGGGGGTCGGAGACCCAGTACTTC.